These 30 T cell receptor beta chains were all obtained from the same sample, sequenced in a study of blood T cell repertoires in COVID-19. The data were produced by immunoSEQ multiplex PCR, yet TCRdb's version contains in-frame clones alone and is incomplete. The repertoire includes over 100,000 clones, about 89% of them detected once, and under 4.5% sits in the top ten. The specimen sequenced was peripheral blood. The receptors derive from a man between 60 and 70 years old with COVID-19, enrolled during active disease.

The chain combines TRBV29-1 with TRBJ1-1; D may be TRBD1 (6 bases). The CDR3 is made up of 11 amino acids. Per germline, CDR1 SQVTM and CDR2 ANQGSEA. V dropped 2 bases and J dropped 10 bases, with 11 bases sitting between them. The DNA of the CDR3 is TGCAGCGTTGAAACAGGGTCCGGAGCTTTCTTT. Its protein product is CSVETGSGAFF.

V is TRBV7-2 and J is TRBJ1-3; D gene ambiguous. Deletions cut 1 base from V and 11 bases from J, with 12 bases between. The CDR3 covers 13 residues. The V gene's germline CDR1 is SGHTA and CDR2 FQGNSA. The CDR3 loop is CASSLETPRPIYF. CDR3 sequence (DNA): TGTGCCAGCAGCTTAGAAACCCCGCGGCCCATATATTTT.

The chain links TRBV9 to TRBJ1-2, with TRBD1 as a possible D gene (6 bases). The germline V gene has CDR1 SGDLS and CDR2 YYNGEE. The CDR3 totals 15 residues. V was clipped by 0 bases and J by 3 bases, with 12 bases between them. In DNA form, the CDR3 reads TGTGCCAGCAGCGTAGGGGGGCTGTCTGACTATGGCTACACCTTC. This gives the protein CASSVGGLSDYGYTF. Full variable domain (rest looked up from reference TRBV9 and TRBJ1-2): DSGVTQTPKHLITATGQRVTLRCSPRSGDLSVYWYQQSLDQGLQFLIQYYNGEERAKGNILERFSAQQFPDLHSELNLSSLELGDSALYFCASSVGGLSDYGYTFGSGTRLTVV.

CDR3 sequence reads: CASSSGTGVEKLFF. In nucleotides, the CDR3 is TGCGCCAGCAGCTCCGGGACAGGGGTTGAAAAACTGTTTTTT. The chain links TRBV4-1 to TRBJ1-4, with 10 bases fitting TRBD1. Per germline, CDR1 MGHRA and CDR2 YSYEKL. The J segment lost 7 bases and the V segment lost 5 bases, leaving 4 bases of the junction unmatched. This CDR3 is built from 14 residues.

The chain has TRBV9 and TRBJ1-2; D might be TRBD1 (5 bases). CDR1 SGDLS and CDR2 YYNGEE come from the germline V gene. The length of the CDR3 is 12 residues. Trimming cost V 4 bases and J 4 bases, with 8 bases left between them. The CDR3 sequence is CASSKGIYGYTF. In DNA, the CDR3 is TGTGCCAGCAGCAAGGGGATCTATGGCTACACCTTC.

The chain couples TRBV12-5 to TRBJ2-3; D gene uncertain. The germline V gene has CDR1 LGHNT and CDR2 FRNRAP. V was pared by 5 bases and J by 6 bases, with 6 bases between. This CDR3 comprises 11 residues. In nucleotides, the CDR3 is TGTGCTAGTGGTGCCGGGGATACGCAGTATTTT. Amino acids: CASGAGDTQYF.

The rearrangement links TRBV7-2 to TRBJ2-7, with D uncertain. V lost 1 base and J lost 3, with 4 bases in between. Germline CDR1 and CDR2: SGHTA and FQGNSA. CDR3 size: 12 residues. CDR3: CASSLVSYEQYF. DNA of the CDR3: TGTGCCAGCAGCTTAGTCAGCTACGAGCAGTACTTC.

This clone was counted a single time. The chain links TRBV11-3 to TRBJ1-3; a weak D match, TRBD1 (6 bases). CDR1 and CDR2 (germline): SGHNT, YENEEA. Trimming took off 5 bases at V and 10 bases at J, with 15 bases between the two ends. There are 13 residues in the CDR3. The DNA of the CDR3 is TGTGCCAGCAGCCAGGGGCCTGGATGGACCATATATTTT. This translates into CASSQGPGWTIYF.

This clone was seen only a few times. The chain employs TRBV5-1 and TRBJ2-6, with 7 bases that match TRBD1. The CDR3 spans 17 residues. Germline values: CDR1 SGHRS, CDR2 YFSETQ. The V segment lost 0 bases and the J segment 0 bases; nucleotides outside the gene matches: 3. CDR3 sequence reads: CASSLGTGLSGANVLTF. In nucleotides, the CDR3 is TGCGCCAGCAGCTTGGGGACAGGCCTCTCTGGGGCCAACGTCCTGACTTTC. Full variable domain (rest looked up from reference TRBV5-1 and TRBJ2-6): KAGVTQTPRYLIKTRGQQVTLSCSPISGHRSVSWYQQTPGQGLQFLFEYFSETQRNKGNFPGRFSGRQFSNSRSEMNVSTLELGDSALYLCASSLGTGLSGANVLTFGAGSRLTVL.

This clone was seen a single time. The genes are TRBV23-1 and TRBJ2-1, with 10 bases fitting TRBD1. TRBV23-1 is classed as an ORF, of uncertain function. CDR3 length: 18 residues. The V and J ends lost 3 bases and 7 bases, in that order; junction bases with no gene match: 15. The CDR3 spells CASSQGDRGLLYSNEQFF. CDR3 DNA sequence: TGCGCCAGCAGTCAGGGGGACAGGGGCTTGTTGTACTCAAATGAGCAGTTCTTC.

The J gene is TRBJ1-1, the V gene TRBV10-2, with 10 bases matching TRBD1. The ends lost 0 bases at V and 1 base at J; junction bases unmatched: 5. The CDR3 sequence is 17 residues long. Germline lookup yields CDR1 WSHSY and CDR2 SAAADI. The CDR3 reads CASSESIGTGENTEAFF. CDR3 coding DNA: TGCGCCAGCAGTGAGTCGATTGGGACAGGGGAGAACACTGAAGCTTTCTTT.

Here the CDR3 DNA reads TGTGCCAGCTCACCACTTCCTTCGAACACTGAAGCTTTCTTT. This translates into CASSPLPSNTEAFF. The chain uses TRBV18 and TRBJ1-1; the D is unclear. Germline V CDR1 and CDR2: KGHSH, LQKENI. The germline V and J ends were trimmed by 1 base and 1 base, with 7 bases remaining between them. There are 14 residues in the CDR3. The whole variable domain, remainder taken from reference TRBV18 and TRBJ1-1, is NAGVMQNPRHLVRRRGQEARLRCSPMKGHSHVYWYRQLPEEGLKFMVYLQKENIIDESGMPKERFSAEFPKEGPSILRIQQVVRGDSAAYFCASSPLPSNTEAFFGQGTRLTVV.

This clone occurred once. CDR3 amino acids: CASSLEDGPGNTIYF. CDR3 sequence (DNA): TGCGCCAGCAGCTTGGAGGATGGGCCTGGAAACACCATATATTTT. The chain joins TRBV5-1 to TRBJ1-3; D unresolved. This CDR3 region has 15 residues. V was trimmed by 0 bases and J by 2 bases, leaving 9 bases between them. Per germline, CDR1 SGHRS and CDR2 YFSETQ.

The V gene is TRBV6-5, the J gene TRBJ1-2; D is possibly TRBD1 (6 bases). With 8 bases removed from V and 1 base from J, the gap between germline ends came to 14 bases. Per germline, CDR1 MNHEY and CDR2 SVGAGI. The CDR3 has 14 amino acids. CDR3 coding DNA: TGTGCCAGCCGGGAGGCAGGGGATAACTATGGCTACACCTTC. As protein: CASREAGDNYGYTF.

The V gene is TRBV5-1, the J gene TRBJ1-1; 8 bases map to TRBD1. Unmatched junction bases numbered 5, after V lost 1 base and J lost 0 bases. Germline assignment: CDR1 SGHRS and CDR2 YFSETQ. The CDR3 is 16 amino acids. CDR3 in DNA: TGCGCCAGCAGCTTGTCCGGGACAGGAATGAACACTGAAGCTTTCTTT. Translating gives CASSLSGTGMNTEAFF.

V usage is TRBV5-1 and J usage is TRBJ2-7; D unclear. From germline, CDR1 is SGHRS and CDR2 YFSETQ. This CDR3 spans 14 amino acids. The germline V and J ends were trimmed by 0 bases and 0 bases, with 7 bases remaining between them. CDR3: CASSLDLASYEQYF. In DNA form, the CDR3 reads TGCGCCAGCAGCTTGGATCTGGCCTCCTACGAGCAGTACTTC.

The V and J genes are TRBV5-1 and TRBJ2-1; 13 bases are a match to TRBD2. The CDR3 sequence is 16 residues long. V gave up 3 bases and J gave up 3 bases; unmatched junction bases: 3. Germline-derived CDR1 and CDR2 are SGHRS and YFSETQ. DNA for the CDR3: TGCGCCAGCAGCTCCGGACTAGCGGGGGTCTACAATGAGCAGTTCTTC. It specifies CASSSGLAGVYNEQFF.

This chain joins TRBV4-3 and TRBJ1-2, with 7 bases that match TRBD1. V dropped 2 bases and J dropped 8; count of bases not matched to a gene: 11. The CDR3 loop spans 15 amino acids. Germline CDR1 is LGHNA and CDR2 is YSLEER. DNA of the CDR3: TGCGCCAGCAGCCAACAAACCACAGGGGTCGGGGGCTACACCTTC. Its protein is CASSQQTTGVGGYTF.

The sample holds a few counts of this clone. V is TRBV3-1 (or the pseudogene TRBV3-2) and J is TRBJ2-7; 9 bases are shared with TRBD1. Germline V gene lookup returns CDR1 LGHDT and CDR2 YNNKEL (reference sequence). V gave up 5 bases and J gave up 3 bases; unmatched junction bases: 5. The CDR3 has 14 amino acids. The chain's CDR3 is CASSEGQGIYEQYF. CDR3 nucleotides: TGTGCCAGCAGCGAGGGACAGGGCATCTACGAGCAGTACTTC.

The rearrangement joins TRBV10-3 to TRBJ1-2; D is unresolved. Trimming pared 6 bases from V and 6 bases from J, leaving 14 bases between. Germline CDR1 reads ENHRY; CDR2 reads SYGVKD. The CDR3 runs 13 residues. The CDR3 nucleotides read TGTGCCATCAGCGTTAGGGAGTCGGATGGCTACACCTTC. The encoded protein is CAISVRESDGYTF.

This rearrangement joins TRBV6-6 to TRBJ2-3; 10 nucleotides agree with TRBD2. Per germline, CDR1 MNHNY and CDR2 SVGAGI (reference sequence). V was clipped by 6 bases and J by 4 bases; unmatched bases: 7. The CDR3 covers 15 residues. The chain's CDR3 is CASRISGGASDTQYF. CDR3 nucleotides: TGTGCCAGCAGAATAAGCGGGGGGGCGTCAGATACGCAGTATTTT.

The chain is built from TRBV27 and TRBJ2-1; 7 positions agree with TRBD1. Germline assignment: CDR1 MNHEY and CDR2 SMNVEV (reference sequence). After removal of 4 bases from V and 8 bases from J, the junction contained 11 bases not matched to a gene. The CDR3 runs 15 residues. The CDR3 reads CASSSPGTEQDEQFF. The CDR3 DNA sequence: TGTGCCAGCAGTTCTCCCGGGACAGAACAGGATGAGCAGTTCTTC.

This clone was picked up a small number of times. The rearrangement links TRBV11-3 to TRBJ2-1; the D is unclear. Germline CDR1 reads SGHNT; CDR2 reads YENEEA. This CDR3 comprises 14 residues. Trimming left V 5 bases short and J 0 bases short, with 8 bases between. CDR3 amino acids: CASSRDNSYNEQFF. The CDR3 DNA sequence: TGTGCCAGCAGCCGTGACAACTCCTACAATGAGCAGTTCTTC.

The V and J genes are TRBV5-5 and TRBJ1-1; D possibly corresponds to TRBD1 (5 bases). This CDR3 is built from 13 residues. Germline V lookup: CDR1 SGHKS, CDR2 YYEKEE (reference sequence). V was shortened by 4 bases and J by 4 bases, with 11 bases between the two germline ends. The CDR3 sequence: CASSHQGFTEAFF. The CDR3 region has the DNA TGTGCCAGCAGCCATCAGGGATTCACTGAAGCTTTCTTT.

The chain's CDR3 is CASSLGQGGTDTQYF. The CDR3 nucleotides read TGTGCCAGCAGCTTAGGACAGGGTGGCACAGATACGCAGTATTTT. The chain couples TRBV7-9 to TRBJ2-3; the match to TRBD1 covers 7 bases. Germline trimming cut 1 base from V and 1 base from J; bases unmatched to any gene: 2. CDR1 and CDR2 (germline): SEHNR, FQNEAQ (reference sequence). The CDR3 sequence is 15 residues long.

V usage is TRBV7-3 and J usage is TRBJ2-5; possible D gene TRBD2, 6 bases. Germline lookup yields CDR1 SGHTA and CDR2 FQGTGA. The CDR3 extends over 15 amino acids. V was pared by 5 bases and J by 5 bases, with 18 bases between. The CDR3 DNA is TGTGCCAGCAGCCTACGGGGAGCGGGTTGGGAGACCCAGTACTTC. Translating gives CASSLRGAGWETQYF.

The CDR3 loop is CASSGGIRAFF. The CDR3, as DNA: TGTGCCAGCTCGGGAGGGATCCGGGCTTTCTTT. The rearrangement uses TRBV27 and TRBJ1-1; D is ambiguous. The CDR3 extends over 11 amino acids. V was cut by 8 bases and J by 11 bases, with 15 bases left in between. From germline, CDR1 is MNHEY and CDR2 SMNVEV (reference sequence).

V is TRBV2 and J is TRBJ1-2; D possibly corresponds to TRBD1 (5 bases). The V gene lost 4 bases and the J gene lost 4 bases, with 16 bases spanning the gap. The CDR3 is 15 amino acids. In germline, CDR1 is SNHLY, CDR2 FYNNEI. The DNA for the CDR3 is TGTGCCAGCAGTGGGGTCAGGGCAGCAAGCTATGGCTACACCTTC. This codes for CASSGVRAASYGYTF. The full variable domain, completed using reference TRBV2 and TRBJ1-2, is EPEVTQTPSHQVTQMGQEVILRCVPISNHLYFYWYRQILGQKVEFLVSFYNNEISEKSEIFDDQFSVERPDGSNFTLKIRSTKLEDSAMYFCASSGVRAASYGYTFGSGTRLTVV.

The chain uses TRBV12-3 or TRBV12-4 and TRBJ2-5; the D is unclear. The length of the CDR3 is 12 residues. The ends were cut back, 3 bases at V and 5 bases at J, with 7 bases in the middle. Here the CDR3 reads CASSFDRETQYF. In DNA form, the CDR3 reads TGTGCCAGCAGTTTTGATCGGGAGACCCAGTACTTC.

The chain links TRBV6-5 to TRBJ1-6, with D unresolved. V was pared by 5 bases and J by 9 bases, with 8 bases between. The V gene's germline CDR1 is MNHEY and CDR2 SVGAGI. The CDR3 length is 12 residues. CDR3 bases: TGTGCCAGCAGTCGGACTGCTTCACCCCTCCACTTT. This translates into CASSRTASPLHF.